The 3 T cell receptor beta chains reported below all come from one sample, sequenced in a study of blood T cell repertoires in COVID-19. Sequencing was performed with immunoSEQ multiplex PCR; in TCRdb, only in-frame clones are kept and a portion is missing. The sample has just over 300,000 clones, approximately 85% seen once. Source material: PBMCs or T cells enriched from blood (not recorded which). These receptor sequences come from a man aged 25 to 40 who had recovered from COVID-19.

The gene calls are TRBV6-2 or TRBV6-3 and TRBJ2-1, with D possibly being TRBD2 (6 bases). V was clipped by 5 bases and J by 9 bases, with 11 bases between them. Germline V gives CDR1 MNHEY, CDR2 SVGEGT. CDR3 length: 12 amino acids. The CDR3 region is CASSGDFFEQFF. CDR3 coding DNA: TGTGCCAGCAGTGGGGACTTCTTTGAGCAGTTCTTC.

The chain couples TRBV7-8 to TRBJ2-5, with TRBD1 as a possible D gene (6 bases). The germline gives CDR1 SGHVS, CDR2 FQNEAQ. Trimming left V 3 bases short and J 2 bases short, with 10 bases between. This CDR3 is built from 14 residues. As DNA, the CDR3 is TGTGCCAGCAGCTTGAGAACAGGGCAAGAGACCCAGTACTTC. Its translation is CASSLRTGQETQYF.

The chain joins TRBV3-1 (or the pseudogene TRBV3-2) to TRBJ2-5, with 7 bases matching TRBD1. V dropped 6 bases and J dropped 1; count of bases not matched to a gene: 5. The V gene's germline CDR1 is LGHDT and CDR2 YNNKEL (reference sequence). The CDR3 is 14 residues long. The CDR3 bases are TGTGCCAGCAGACGTGGACAGGTCCAAGAGACCCAGTACTTC. It is translated as CASRRGQVQETQYF.